Below, 15 T cell receptor beta chains from the same sample are listed, as sequenced in a study of esophageal squamous cell carcinoma under preoperative chemotherapy (dated by TCRdb to the late 2010s). Library preparation used PCR. TCRdb shows the sequencer as HiSeq X Ten. TCRdb reanalyzed the raw reads on its own, using fastp at Q25 for trimming and MiXCR for clone calling, and kept in-frame beta chains. Here each entry gathers all rows of one CDR3 protein and keeps the most common genes and DNA. The sample table holds fewer than 15,000 distinct CDR3 sequences, of which approximately 50% were seen once. Of the sample, around 17% is held by the ten largest clones. In the paper's terms, the time point label means: before preoperative PTX-NDP chemotherapy. The biological material was taken from a patient given preoperative chemotherapy. The receptor set was obtained from a human donor with esophageal squamous cell carcinoma. The donor label of this sample is uncertain.

By sample share, this clonotype is medium-sized. This chain joins TRBV6-1 and TRBJ2-3; no reliable D call. V lost 6 bases and J lost 1, with 17 bases in between. The CDR3 is 16 residues long. From germline, CDR1 is MNHNS and CDR2 SASEGT. CDR3 in DNA: TGTGCCAGCAGGCTGACACTGTCGGGTCGCACAGATACGCAGTATTTT. The encoded protein is CASRLTLSGRTDTQYF.

This chain joins TRBV11-3 and TRBJ2-1, with D tentatively TRBD2 (6 bases). V lost 5 bases and J 12 bases, leaving 26 bases between the germline ends. Germline assignment: CDR1 SGHNT and CDR2 YENEEA. The CDR3 runs to 16 residues. This CDR3 reads CASSARLAGSYDTQFF. The DNA of the CDR3 is TGTGCCAGCAGCGCCCGCCTGGCGGGGTCCTACGATACGCAGTTCTTC. Complete variable domain (other parts from reference TRBV11-3 and TRBJ2-1): EAGVVQSPRYKIIEKKQPVAFWCNPISGHNTLYWYLQNLGQGPELLIRYENEEAVDDSQLPKDRFSAERLKGVDSTLKIQPAELGDSAVYLCASSARLAGSYDTQFFGPGTRLTVL.

The V and J genes are TRBV6-1 and TRBJ2-3; D may match TRBD1 or TRBD2 (7 bases each). This CDR3 is built from 16 residues. Germline V gives CDR1 MNHNS, CDR2 SASEGT. V lost 6 bases to trimming and J lost 5 bases, with 21 bases between them. Here the CDR3 DNA reads TGTGCCAGCAGGGGATCAGGGGGGGGGGACCAAGATACGCAGTATTTT. Translating it yields CASRGSGGGDQDTQYF.

This clonotype was seen only a few times. This rearrangement joins TRBV4-2 to TRBJ2-1; the match to TRBD2 covers 10 bases. The J call may be in error: the DNA end matches TRBJ2-7 better. Germline assignment: CDR1 LGHNA and CDR2 YNFKEQ. This CDR3 contains 15 residues. In DNA form, the CDR3 reads TGTGCCAGCAGCCAAGATACTAGCGGGAAGGATGAGCAGTACTTC. Translating gives CASSQDTSGKDEQYF.

This clonotype is medium-sized within its sample. The rearrangement links TRBV7-2 to TRBJ2-1, with TRBD2 identical over 12 bases. The trim removed 5 bases at V and 10 bases at J, leaving 9 bases unmatched. Germline V lookup: CDR1 SGHTA, CDR2 FQGNSA. The CDR3 sequence is 15 residues long. The CDR3 loop is CASSPTSGRGNEQFF. The CDR3 nucleotides are TGTGCCAGCAGCCCGACTAGCGGGAGAGGGAACGAGCAGTTCTTC.

This clonotype is a singleton in its sample. This rearrangement joins TRBV6-1 to TRBJ2-1; D is undetermined. TRBJ2-7 explains the end of the DNA better; the J call may be wrong. CDR1 and CDR2 (germline): MNHNS, SASEGT. This CDR3 contains 16 residues. DNA of the CDR3: TGTGCCAGCAGGTGCCGTGAGCCTGCGTGCTACGATGCGCAGTACTTC. It specifies CASRCREPACYDAQYF.

V usage is TRBV10-3 and J usage is TRBJ2-3; tentatively, D is TRBD1 (5 bases). CDR1 is ENHRY, CDR2 SYGVKD, per germline. The V end was cut by 11 bases, the J end by 6 bases, with 15 bases between. There are 12 residues in the CDR3. CDR3: CAGFTGLDTQYF. Here the CDR3 DNA reads TGTGCCGGGTTCACAGGCCTGGATACGCAGTATTTT.

This clonotype is medium-sized. The rearrangement uses TRBV6-1 and TRBJ2-2; 11 nucleotides match TRBD2. J was trimmed by 5 bases and V by 3 bases; bases with no gene match: 8. The CDR3 is 17 residues long. CDR1 is MNHNS, CDR2 SASEGT, per germline. CDR3 nucleotide sequence: TGTGCCAGCAGTGATCCCACTAGCGGGAGATATACCGGGGAGCTGTTTTTT. It specifies CASSDPTSGRYTGELFF.

J is TRBJ2-1 and V is TRBV6-1; the D is unclear. V was clipped by 2 bases and J by 4 bases, with 15 bases between them. CDR1 and CDR2 from the germline V gene are MNHNS and SASEGT. This CDR3 contains 16 residues. CDR3 amino acids: CASSESGSSRYNEQFF. The CDR3 region has the DNA TGTGCCAGCAGTGAAAGTGGATCTTCCCGATACAATGAGCAGTTCTTC.

This chain joins TRBV6-1 and TRBJ2-4, with D possibly TRBD1 on 7 matching bases. The J call is uncertain, as TRBJ2-1 better fits the DNA end. CDR3 size: 13 residues. The V gene's germline CDR1 is MNHNS and CDR2 SASEGT. CDR3 in amino acids: CASSRGTVETQFF. The CDR3 bases are TGTGCCAGCAGTCGCGGGACAGTTGAGACCCAGTTCTTC.

The rearrangement uses TRBV5-8 and TRBJ2-7; D might be TRBD1 (6 bases). This CDR3 is built from 13 residues. Trimming stripped 4 bases from V and 5 bases from J, with 13 bases between. The germline V gene has CDR1 SGHTS and CDR2 YDEGEE. The CDR3 coding sequence is TGTGCCAGCAGCGGCATACAGGGAGACGAGCAGTACTTC. Protein sequence: CASSGIQGDEQYF.

This clonotype was picked up a small number of times. J is TRBJ2-1 and V is TRBV6-1; 9 bases line up with TRBD1. Trimming removed 5 bases from V and 8 bases from J; junction bases left unmatched: 7. CDR1 MNHNS and CDR2 SASEGT come from the germline V gene. There are 14 residues in the CDR3. The CDR3, as DNA: TGTGCCAGCAGTACCGGGACAGGGATTGATGAGCAGTTCTTC. The encoded protein is CASSTGTGIDEQFF.

The V call is TRBV7-8, the J call TRBJ2-5, with a tentative D call TRBD1 (6 bases). Trimming removed 4 bases from V and 11 bases from J, with 29 bases in between. Germline V gene sequence: CDR1 SGHVS, CDR2 FQNEAQ. The CDR3 loop spans 17 amino acids. The CDR3 reads CASSSLGGVGRRNEQYF. The CDR3 DNA reads TGTGCCAGCAGCTCCCTAGGGGGTGTAGGACGCAGGAATGAGCAGTACTTC.

Worth noting for this clonotype: At one boundary the junction diverges from the germline segment, which might be a read error. The J gene is TRBJ2-3, the V gene TRBV6-1; tentatively, D is TRBD1 or TRBD2 (5 bases each). The CDR3 sequence is 16 residues long. Germline CDR1 is MNHNS and CDR2 is SASEGT. The CDR3 region has the DNA TGTGCCAGCAGGGGATTTGGGGGAAGCGACCCAGATACGCAGTATTTC. Amino acid sequence: CASRGFGGSDPDTQYF.

This sequence joins TRBV7-2 and TRBJ1-1; D gene ambiguous. Germline CDR1 SGHTA, CDR2 FQGNSA. CDR3 length equals 14 residues. V was shortened by 0 bases and J by 1 base, with 6 bases between the two germline ends. CDR3 DNA: TGTGCCAGCAGCTTAGCGATAAGGAACACTGAAGCTTTCTTT. It codes for CASSLAIRNTEAFF.